This paragraph covers one T cell receptor (beta chain) sequence. The target antigen is unknown. The sample originates from a study of T cells in localized non-small cell lung cancer. Profiling relied on immunoSEQ multiplex PCR, and the TCRdb table lists in-frame clones only, not all of them. There are some 21,000 clones in the sample; roughly 88% occur only once, and more than 25% lies in the top ten. The germline V gene encodes CDR1 LNHDA and CDR2 SQIVND (reference sequence). The length of the CDR3 is 12 residues. The V gene lost 3 bases and the J gene lost 6 bases, with 7 bases spanning the gap. Findings and caveats of the study: In the blood, greater T cell density corresponded to longer overall survival. Highest T cell clonality was seen in uninvolved adjacent lung, surpassing that measured in tumor. Appearance in adjacent lung was seen for a median 57 of the top 100 tumor clones.

The rearrangement uses TRBV19 and TRBJ2-3; a possible D gene is TRBD1 (5 bases). The sequencing here drew on peripheral blood mononuclear cells, taken before any cancer treatment. The receptor comes from a male donor at least 60 years old with stage II lung adenocarcinoma. The CDR3 region is CASSISGDTQYF. The CDR3 DNA reads TGTGCCAGTAGTATTTCAGGGGATACGCAGTATTTT.